The 18 T cell receptor beta chains below all came from one sample that was sequenced in a study of cytomegalovirus exposure and HLA in healthy donors. Primers: 60 Vbeta forward and 13 Jbeta reverse. The protocol was immunoSEQ multiplex PCR, while the TCRdb copy is restricted to in-frame clones and leaves out a portion. The sample contains around 130,000 clones, approximately 65% of which appear only once. The sample taken for sequencing was PBMCs. The receptors stem from a woman aged 55-69 years in good health and CMV-seronegative.

The rearrangement joins TRBV5-4 to TRBJ2-2, with 7 bases matching TRBD1. The V gene's germline CDR1 is SGHNT and CDR2 YYREEE (reference sequence). V trimming: 4 bases; J trimming: 4 bases; junction bases outside the gene matches: 4. This CDR3 is 14 amino acids long. CDR3 nucleotides: TGTGCCAGCAGCACGGGACAGATCACCGGGGAGCTGTTTTTT. This codes for CASSTGQITGELFF.

The CDR3 spells CASSLIQGIGETQYF. The CDR3 coding sequence is TGTGCCAGCAGTTTAATCCAGGGCATCGGAGAGACCCAGTACTTC. The rearrangement uses TRBV27 and TRBJ2-5, with D tentatively TRBD1 (5 bases). V was pared by 2 bases and J by 4 bases, with 14 bases between. Looked up from germline, CDR1 is MNHEY and CDR2 is SMNVEV (reference sequence). CDR3 length equals 15 residues.

This clone has a handful of counts. The chain employs TRBV19 and TRBJ2-1, with TRBD2 identical over 8 bases. V was clipped by 4 bases and J by 15 bases; unmatched bases: 11. The CDR3 contains 13 residues. Germline-derived CDR1 and CDR2 are LNHDA and SQIVND (reference sequence). CDR3 sequence (DNA): TGTGCCAGTAGTACCCAAGCCGGGACTAGTACGTTCTTC. Residues: CASSTQAGTSTFF.

On this clone itself: Different DNA sequences within this sample yield the same CDR3. The genes are TRBV5-1 and TRBJ1-4; TRBD1 matches at 10 bases. The CDR3 covers 13 residues. Germline CDR1 SGHRS, CDR2 YFSETQ. Trimming cost V 6 bases and J 7 bases; bases outside gene matches: 3. Here the CDR3 reads CASTRTGGEKLFF. The CDR3 DNA is TGCGCCAGCACCAGGACAGGGGGTGAAAAACTGTTTTTT.

This sequence joins TRBV19 and TRBJ2-2; the D is unclear. V lost 5 bases and J lost 4, with 11 bases in between. The CDR3 loop spans 14 amino acids. In germline, CDR1 is LNHDA, CDR2 SQIVND (reference sequence). The CDR3 region has the DNA TGTGCCAGTAGTTCCCACAGCTTCACCGGGGAGCTGTTTTTT. It is translated as CASSSHSFTGELFF.

The chain carries TRBV9 and TRBJ1-6, with 9 positions matching TRBD1. J was trimmed by 9 bases and V by 4 bases; bases with no gene match: 8. Per the germline V gene, CDR1 is SGDLS and CDR2 is YYNGEE. This CDR3 is built from 15 residues. The CDR3 sequence is CASSLRQGDSSPLHF. The CDR3 region has the DNA TGTGCCAGCAGCCTCCGACAGGGGGACTCTTCACCCCTCCACTTT.

The rearrangement links TRBV19 to TRBJ1-6; D is unresolved. Germline V gene lookup returns CDR1 LNHDA and CDR2 SQIVND (reference sequence). V shed 6 bases and J shed 9 bases, with 12 bases lying between them. The CDR3 totals 13 residues. The CDR3 nucleotides read TGTGCCAGTAGGGAGGGTGCCACTTCACCCCTCCACTTT. Translation: CASREGATSPLHF.

In DNA, the CDR3 is TGTGCCAGCAGCGCCCGTGTTAGCGGAAACACCGGGGAGCTGTTTTTT. This translates into CASSARVSGNTGELFF. V gene TRBV7-6 combines with J gene TRBJ2-2, with a possible D match to TRBD2 (6 bases). The germline V and J ends were trimmed by 5 bases and 2 bases, with 15 bases remaining between them. The CDR3 has 16 residues. Germline V gene sequence: CDR1 SGHVS, CDR2 FNYEAQ. Combining the CDR3 with reference TRBV7-6 and TRBJ2-2 gives the whole variable domain GAGVSQSPRYKVTKRGQDVALRCDPISGHVSLYWYRQALGQGPEFLTYFNYEAQQDKSGLPNDRFSAERPEGSISTLTIQRTEQRDSAMYRCASSARVSGNTGELFFGEGSRLTVL.

CDR3 protein: CASSALTGTEQYF. DNA for the CDR3: TGTGCCAGCAGTGCACTAACAGGGACGGAGCAGTACTTC. The rearrangement links TRBV27 to TRBJ2-7; D perhaps matches TRBD1 (6 bases). Between the trimmed V and J ends, which lost 5 bases and 7 bases, there was a span of 15 bases. Germline V lookup: CDR1 MNHEY, CDR2 SMNVEV (reference sequence). The CDR3 has 13 residues.

The chain combines TRBV5-4 with TRBJ2-5, with D perhaps TRBD2 (7 bases). The CDR3 totals 15 residues. V gave up 4 bases and J gave up 5 bases, with 18 bases separating them. Germline V CDR1 and CDR2: SGHNT, YYREEE (reference sequence). In DNA, the CDR3 is TGTGCCAGCAGCGGGGGGGCTAGGAACCCTGAGACCCAGTACTTC. Protein: CASSGGARNPETQYF.

The chain uses TRBV7-2 and TRBJ2-5; D is possibly TRBD2 (6 bases). The CDR3 consists of 18 residues. The V gene lost 0 bases and the J gene lost 5 bases, with 22 bases spanning the gap. Germline-derived CDR1 and CDR2 are SGHTA and FQGNSA. The CDR3 region is CASSLAGTRPGYGETQYF. CDR3 coding DNA: TGTGCCAGCAGCTTAGCGGGGACTCGCCCTGGGTATGGGGAGACCCAGTACTTC.

This clone was seen more than once but under ten times. The chain combines TRBV27 with TRBJ2-5; a weak D match, TRBD2 (6 bases). The CDR3 is made up of 14 amino acids. Germline-derived CDR1 and CDR2 are MNHEY and SMNVEV (reference sequence). Trimming removed 6 bases from V and 5 bases from J, with 16 bases in between. The CDR3 sequence: CASSPRESGETQYF. The CDR3 nucleotides read TGTGCCAGCAGCCCTCGGGAGTCTGGGGAGACCCAGTACTTC.

V and J are TRBV6-5 and TRBJ2-3; a possible D gene is TRBD2 (6 bases). The CDR3 is 15 amino acids. Germline V CDR1 and CDR2: MNHEY, SVGAGI. V lost 0 bases to trimming and J lost 2 bases, with 9 bases between them. CDR3 DNA sequence: TGTGCCAGCAGTTACTCGGGACTCAACACAGATACGCAGTATTTT. Protein sequence: CASSYSGLNTDTQYF.

The rearrangement joins TRBV19 to TRBJ2-2; 13 nucleotides align to TRBD2. CDR3 length: 15 amino acids. The J segment lost 5 bases and the V segment lost 3 bases, leaving 0 bases of the junction unmatched. Germline V gives CDR1 LNHDA, CDR2 SQIVND (reference sequence). The CDR3 spells CASSMGLAGTGELFF. The CDR3 DNA reads as TGTGCCAGTAGTATGGGACTAGCGGGGACCGGGGAGCTGTTTTTT.

V and J are TRBV29-1 and TRBJ2-2; 7 nucleotides align to TRBD1. V shed 6 bases and J 0 bases; nucleotides not matched to a gene: 7. Germline V gives CDR1 SQVTM, CDR2 ANQGSEA. The CDR3 contains 15 residues. For the CDR3, the DNA is TGCAGCGTCAAAACAGGGGCCGCGAACACCGGGGAGCTGTTTTTT. It yields the protein CSVKTGAANTGELFF.

V usage is TRBV5-4 and J usage is TRBJ1-2; 8 bases line up with TRBD1. Germline loops: CDR1 SGHNT, CDR2 YYREEE (reference sequence). The CDR3 runs to 12 residues. V gave up 5 bases and J gave up 6 bases; unmatched junction bases: 3. Here the CDR3 DNA reads TGTGCCAGCAGTTCGGACAGGGATGGCTACACCTTC. As protein: CASSSDRDGYTF.

This clone was seen more than once but under ten times. V usage is TRBV5-1 and J usage is TRBJ1-4, with a possible D match to TRBD1 (6 bases). Trimming removed 4 bases at V and 8 bases at J, with 18 bases between. The CDR3 consists of 15 residues. Looked up from germline, CDR1 is SGHRS and CDR2 is YFSETQ. The CDR3 coding sequence is TGCGCCAGCAGCCCGCGACAGGCCCTTGGAGAAAAACTGTTTTTT. It encodes CASSPRQALGEKLFF.

The chain combines TRBV28 with TRBJ2-1; 13 bases are a match to TRBD2. The V and J ends lost 3 bases and 10 bases, in that order; junction bases with no gene match: 6. The CDR3 is 15 amino acids. Germline CDR1 reads MDHEN; CDR2 reads SYDVKM. CDR3 residues: CASSFSGLAGLEQFF. The CDR3 DNA reads TGTGCCAGCAGTTTCTCGGGACTAGCGGGACTGGAGCAGTTCTTC.